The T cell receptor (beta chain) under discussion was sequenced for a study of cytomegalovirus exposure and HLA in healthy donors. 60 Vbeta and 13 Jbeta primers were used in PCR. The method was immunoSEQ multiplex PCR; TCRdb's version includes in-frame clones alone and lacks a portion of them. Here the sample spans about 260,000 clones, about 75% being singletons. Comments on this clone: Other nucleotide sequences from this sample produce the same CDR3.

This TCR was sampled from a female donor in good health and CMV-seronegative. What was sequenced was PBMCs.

CDR3 nucleotide sequence: TGTGCCAGCAGCTTAGGCCGGGGTTACGAGCAGTACTTC. Its translation: CASSLGRGYEQYF. The chain links TRBV13 to TRBJ2-7, with TRBD2 as a possible D gene (5 bases). The CDR3 is 13 residues long. The germline V and J ends were trimmed by 0 bases and 4 bases, with 7 bases remaining between them. CDR1 PRHDT and CDR2 FYEKMQ come from the germline V gene (reference sequence).